What follows are 28 T cell receptor beta chains derived from one specimen sequenced in a study of human T cells and chemical hapten exposure. Via MiXCR, TCRdb re-called the RACE reads, giving one row per CDR3 protein. Of roughly 98,000 distinct CDR3 sequences listed, about an eighth were seen once; the top ten hold 2% to 2.5%. As for time point: patch test 1, 2 weeks after DPC sensitization. Described treatment: therapeutic diphenylcyclopropenone sensitization with weekly scalp DPC. Source: whole blood, taken in connection with sensitization to the hapten diphenylcyclopropenone (DPC). The source is a woman aged 40 to 50 with alopecia areata. Some clones in this sample may be carry-over from other donors' samples.

The table lists this clonotype with a few counts. The rearrangement uses TRBV5-4 and TRBJ2-7; 10 nucleotides match TRBD1. The CDR3 length is 14 residues. V shed 3 bases and J 2 bases; nucleotides not matched to a gene: 2. Germline loops: CDR1 SGHNT, CDR2 YYREEE (reference sequence). In DNA, the CDR3 is TGTGCCAGCAGCTCGACAGGGGGCCCCTACGAGCAGTACTTC. It specifies CASSSTGGPYEQYF.

This clonotype was seen ten or more times. The chain joins TRBV18 to TRBJ2-2; TRBD2 might be the D (6 bases). There are 17 residues in the CDR3. The ends were cut back, 0 bases at V and 0 bases at J, with 11 bases in the middle. The germline CDR1 and CDR2 sequences are KGHSH and LQKENI. DNA of the CDR3: TGTGCCAGCTCACCACCCGGGCGGGGAACGAACACCGGGGAGCTGTTTTTT. Protein: CASSPPGRGTNTGELFF.

This clonotype was found many times. The rearrangement uses TRBV20-1 and TRBJ2-7; weak D call: TRBD1 (7 bases). The germline V gene encodes CDR1 DFQATT and CDR2 SNEGSKA (reference sequence). Trimming left V 6 bases short and J 4 bases short, with 16 bases between. The CDR3 is 13 residues long. CDR3 sequence: CSAEGGTEYEQYF. The CDR3 coding sequence is TGCAGTGCAGAAGGCGGGACAGAATACGAGCAGTACTTC.

The chain employs TRBV29-1 and TRBJ2-5, with 11 bases identical to TRBD1. The V gene end was trimmed by 0 bases and the J gene end by 4 bases; junction bases not matched to a gene: 1. The CDR3 contains 14 residues. Germline CDR1 SQVTM, CDR2 ANQGSEA. For the CDR3, the DNA is TGCAGCGTTGAAGAGGACAGGGGGCCAGAGACCCAGTACTTC. Residues: CSVEEDRGPETQYF. Drawing the rest from reference TRBV29-1 and TRBJ2-5, the complete variable domain is SAVISQKPSRDICQRGTSLTIQCQVDSQVTMMFWYRQQPGQSLTLIATANQGSEATYESGFVIDKFPISRPNLTFSTLTVSNMSPEDSSIYLCSVEEDRGPETQYFGPGTRLLVL.

This clonotype came up a few times. The chain couples TRBV12-3 or TRBV12-4 to TRBJ1-5; TRBD1 might be the D (6 bases). CDR3 length: 13 residues. Trimming pared 7 bases from V and 9 bases from J, leaving 16 bases between. The CDR3 loop reads CASTRTDRPPQHF. The CDR3 DNA reads TGTGCCAGCACTAGGACAGACAGGCCGCCCCAGCATTTT.

The CDR3 DNA reads TGCAGTGCTATCGGGGGGGATCAGCCCCAGCATTTT. Translation: CSAIGGDQPQHF. The gene calls are TRBV20-1 and TRBJ1-5; possible D gene TRBD1, 5 bases. The CDR3 is 12 residues long. CDR1 is DFQATT and CDR2 is SNEGSKA in the germline V gene (reference sequence). Trimming took 4 bases from V and 5 from J, leaving 9 bases between them.

The rearrangement uses TRBV30 and TRBJ1-5; 8 bases map to TRBD1. Germline V gene sequence: CDR1 GTSNPN, CDR2 SVGIG (reference sequence). The CDR3 is 14 amino acids. V was clipped by 5 bases and J by 1 base; unmatched bases: 4. The CDR3 DNA is TGTGCCTGGGGACAGGGTCCCAGCAATCAGCCCCAGCATTTT. Protein product: CAWGQGPSNQPQHF.

This clonotype occurred a few times. The chain links TRBV25-1 to TRBJ2-7, with D perhaps TRBD2 (6 bases). The germline gives CDR1 MGHDK, CDR2 SYGVNS. This CDR3 spans 13 amino acids. The V gene lost 4 bases and the J gene lost 4 bases, with 11 bases spanning the gap. CDR3 loop: CASSGPGVYEQYF. The CDR3 DNA is TGTGCCAGCAGTGGCCCGGGGGTTTACGAGCAGTACTTC.

This clonotype appeared a few times. The V and J genes are TRBV28 and TRBJ2-3; a possible D gene is TRBD1 (6 bases). CDR3 length: 13 amino acids. V was clipped by 8 bases and J by 2 bases, with 11 bases between them. CDR1 MDHEN and CDR2 SYDVKM come from the germline V gene. For the CDR3, the DNA is TGTGCCAGCCGGGGACACCACACAGATACGCAGTATTTT. Translating it yields CASRGHHTDTQYF.

This clonotype was seen only a few times. The V call is TRBV29-1, the J call TRBJ2-1; 8 bases agree with TRBD2. The J segment lost 2 bases and the V segment lost 3 bases, leaving 6 bases of the junction unmatched. This CDR3 is 15 amino acids long. CDR1 is SQVTM, CDR2 ANQGSEA, per germline. Here the CDR3 reads CSVDAPGGAYNEQFF. DNA of the CDR3: TGCAGCGTTGACGCCCCGGGAGGGGCCTACAATGAGCAGTTCTTC.

This clonotype has just a few counts. The gene calls are TRBV5-1 and TRBJ2-7; D is possibly TRBD2 (5 bases). Germline V gives CDR1 SGHRS, CDR2 YFSETQ. V gave up 0 bases and J gave up 3 bases, with 13 bases separating them. The CDR3 covers 15 residues. The CDR3 DNA follows: TGCGCCAGCAGCTTGGCTCCCGGGGTGGACTACGAGCAGTACTTC. It encodes CASSLAPGVDYEQYF. Combining the CDR3 with reference TRBV5-1 and TRBJ2-7 gives the whole variable domain KAGVTQTPRYLIKTRGQQVTLSCSPISGHRSVSWYQQTPGQGLQFLFEYFSETQRNKGNFPGRFSGRQFSNSRSEMNVSTLELGDSALYLCASSLAPGVDYEQYFGPGTRLTVT.

This clonotype was counted at least ten times. The V and J genes are TRBV28 and TRBJ1-2; TRBD1 agrees at 7 bases. CDR3 size: 13 residues. J was trimmed by 5 bases and V by 4 bases; bases with no gene match: 4. CDR1 MDHEN and CDR2 SYDVKM come from the germline V gene. This chain's CDR3 is CASSSTGVYGYTF. The CDR3 nucleotides read TGTGCCAGCAGTTCTACAGGGGTTTATGGCTACACCTTC.

The rearrangement joins TRBV19 to TRBJ1-5; D remains unclear. The CDR3 spans 13 residues. Germline V gene sequence: CDR1 LNHDA, CDR2 SQIVND (reference sequence). Trimming cost V 3 bases and J 3 bases, with 6 bases left between them. The CDR3 here is CASSMSFNQPQHF. DNA for the CDR3: TGTGCCAGTAGTATGTCATTCAATCAGCCCCAGCATTTT.

V usage is TRBV12-3 or TRBV12-4 and J usage is TRBJ2-1; TRBD2 agrees at 11 bases. The CDR3 loop spans 15 amino acids. The V segment lost 5 bases and the J segment 6 bases; nucleotides outside the gene matches: 6. CDR3 nucleotide sequence: TGTGCCAGCAGTCCGCTTGGGACTAGCGGCAATGAGCAGTTCTTC. Encoded protein: CASSPLGTSGNEQFF.

This clonotype was observed a few times. The CDR3 protein is CASKIGTSVNTGELFF. The DNA of the CDR3 is TGTGCCAGCAAAATTGGGACTAGCGTGAACACCGGGGAGCTGTTTTTT. The rearrangement joins TRBV28 to TRBJ2-2, with TRBD2 matching 10 bases. Germline trimming cut 7 bases from V and 1 base from J; bases unmatched to any gene: 6. The germline gives CDR1 MDHEN, CDR2 SYDVKM. The CDR3 has 16 amino acids.

This clonotype was found a few times. V is TRBV7-8 and J is TRBJ2-5, with D possibly being TRBD2 (5 bases). The V end was cut by 5 bases, the J end by 4 bases, with 20 bases between. This CDR3 region has 16 residues. In germline, CDR1 is SGHVS, CDR2 FQNEAQ. This CDR3 is CASSRRLSLEGETQYF. The CDR3 DNA reads as TGTGCCAGCAGCCGGCGCCTATCCCTAGAGGGAGAGACCCAGTACTTC.

This clonotype was observed at least ten times. J is TRBJ2-7 and V is TRBV7-8, with TRBD1 matching over 8 bases. CDR1 and CDR2 (germline): SGHVS, FQNEAQ. J lost 6 bases, V lost 0 bases, and 13 bases had no gene match. This CDR3 has 17 amino acids. CDR3 nucleotides: TGTGCCAGCAGCTTAGCACAACTAGGGACAGGTTATATCGAGCAGTACTTC. Translation: CASSLAQLGTGYIEQYF.

The CDR3 protein is CASSLGQGAVDEQYF. CDR3 coding DNA: TGTGCCAGCAGTTTGGGACAGGGGGCGGTGGACGAGCAGTACTTC. The chain has TRBV28 and TRBJ2-7; 12 nucleotides match TRBD1. Germline lookup yields CDR1 MDHEN and CDR2 SYDVKM. V shed 3 bases, J shed 5 bases, and the junction held 5 bases outside the gene matches. CDR3 size: 15 residues.

This clonotype was picked up many times. The chain joins TRBV27 to TRBJ2-6, with D hard to call. The germline V and J ends were trimmed by 0 bases and 2 bases, with 8 bases remaining between them. The CDR3 sequence is 16 residues long. Germline V CDR1 and CDR2: MNHEY, SMNVEV (reference sequence). This chain's CDR3 is CASSLSLPPGANVLTF. The DNA of the CDR3 is TGTGCCAGCAGTTTATCCCTTCCCCCTGGGGCCAACGTCCTGACTTTC.

The V and J genes are TRBV20-1 and TRBJ2-7, with D hard to call. Germline V lookup: CDR1 DFQATT, CDR2 SNEGSKA (reference sequence). Deletions cut 4 bases from V and 2 bases from J, with 6 bases between. This CDR3 region has 11 residues. CDR3 in DNA: TGCAGTGCTAAAACTACCTACGAGCAGTACTTC. Translated, it gives CSAKTTYEQYF.

Many counts were recorded for this clonotype. The chain uses TRBV6-2 or TRBV6-3 and TRBJ2-3; 9 bases fit TRBD1. J lost 8 bases, V lost 4 bases, and 7 bases had no gene match. CDR1 is MNHEY and CDR2 is SVGEGT in the germline V gene. CDR3 size: 14 residues. CDR3 amino acids: CASSSRGQGGTQYF. CDR3 DNA: TGTGCCAGCAGTTCTCGGGGACAGGGAGGTACGCAGTATTTT.

This rearrangement joins TRBV7-2 to TRBJ1-2; D not certain. Germline assignment: CDR1 SGHTA and CDR2 FQGNSA. V shed 6 bases and J shed 4 bases, with 6 bases lying between them. The CDR3 is 11 amino acids. The CDR3 nucleotides read TGTGCCAGCAGACTGAGCTATGGCTACACCTTC. Translation gives CASRLSYGYTF.

In this sample, this clonotype turned up a few times. The genes are TRBV20-1 and TRBJ1-2; a weak D match, TRBD1 (5 bases). The CDR3 loop spans 13 amino acids. Trimming left V 1 base short and J 8 bases short, with 14 bases between. Germline lookup yields CDR1 DFQATT and CDR2 SNEGSKA (reference sequence). The CDR3 DNA reads as TGCAGTGCTAGAGTGGGGGGATATTCGGGCTACACCTTC. Encoded protein: CSARVGGYSGYTF.

This clonotype was observed a few times. CDR3 in DNA: TGTGCCAGCAGGCGACAGGGCCCCGAGCAGTACTTC. As protein: CASRRQGPEQYF. This chain connects TRBV28 to TRBJ2-7; 7 bases are a match to TRBD1. The CDR3 consists of 12 residues. Germline V gives CDR1 MDHEN, CDR2 SYDVKM. Unmatched junction bases numbered 5, after V lost 6 bases and J lost 6 bases.

This clonotype has a handful of counts. The chain links TRBV6-2 or TRBV6-3 to TRBJ1-5; perhaps TRBD1 as D (5 bases). Per the germline V gene, CDR1 is MNHEY and CDR2 is SVGEGT. The CDR3 sequence is 13 residues long. The V and J ends lost 8 bases and 5 bases respectively, with 13 bases between them. CDR3 in amino acids: CASVPGQDQPQHF. In nucleotides, the CDR3 is TGTGCCAGCGTGCCAGGGCAGGATCAGCCCCAGCATTTT.

This clonotype was counted many times. V and J are TRBV19 and TRBJ2-3; 7 bases line up with TRBD2. V lost 5 bases and J lost 6; bases outside the gene matches: 14. CDR3 size: 16 residues. Germline CDR1 is LNHDA and CDR2 is SQIVND (reference sequence). CDR3 amino acids: CASSSTGTTLGDTQYF. The CDR3 region has the DNA TGTGCCAGTAGTTCTACCGGGACTACCCTGGGGGATACGCAGTATTTT.

This clonotype appeared a few times. This rearrangement joins TRBV15 to TRBJ2-7, with a possible D match to TRBD2 (6 bases). Germline values: CDR1 LNHNV, CDR2 YYDKDF (reference sequence). The CDR3 length is 14 residues. V lost 0 bases to trimming and J lost 3 bases, with 9 bases between them. The CDR3 is CATSRDGSVYEQYF. DNA for the CDR3: TGTGCCACCAGCAGAGACGGGAGCGTCTACGAGCAGTACTTC.

V gene TRBV2 combines with J gene TRBJ2-1; D is unclear. V was trimmed by 4 bases and J by 8 bases, leaving 9 bases between them. The CDR3 runs to 12 residues. The V gene's germline CDR1 is SNHLY and CDR2 FYNNEI. The CDR3 here is CASSVGFYEQFF. The CDR3 DNA follows: TGTGCCAGCAGTGTAGGGTTCTATGAGCAGTTCTTC.